Below, 22 T cell receptor beta chains from the same sample are listed, as sequenced in a study of OX40 agonist ivuxolimab in advanced cancers. TCRdb's table, derived via immunoSEQ multiplex PCR, lists solely in-frame clones and lacks some. Among 82,000 or so clones listed, more than 80% were seen once. Sequenced material: CD4+ or CD8+ T cells sorted from blood, taken in a trial of the OX40 agonist ivuxolimab. These receptors came from an adult with an advanced solid tumor such as melanoma, head and neck, liver or kidney cancer.

The rearrangement links TRBV28 to TRBJ2-5; D may be TRBD1 (5 bases). With the DNA end fitting TRBJ2-7 better, the J assignment may be wrong. The CDR3 runs to 14 residues. Germline V gene lookup returns CDR1 MDHEN and CDR2 SYDVKM. CDR3 sequence (DNA): TGTGCCAGCAGTTTTGCCAGGGCTACCTACGAGCAGTACTTC. Amino acid sequence: CASSFARATYEQYF.

The CDR3 spells CASSLQSSSVYGYTF. The DNA of the CDR3 is TGTGCCAGCAGCCTACAAAGCAGTTCAGTGTATGGCTACACCTTC. The V call is TRBV9, the J call TRBJ1-2; no definite D call. The CDR3 is made up of 15 amino acids. Germline values: CDR1 SGDLS, CDR2 YYNGEE. V was cut by 4 bases and J by 5 bases, with 18 bases left in between.

V usage is TRBV14 and J usage is TRBJ2-1; D is unresolved. Trimming took 6 bases from V and 4 from J, leaving 16 bases between them. The V gene's germline CDR1 is SGHDN and CDR2 FVKESK. This CDR3 spans 15 amino acids. This CDR3 reads CASSPIGRIYNEQFF. CDR3 nucleotide sequence: TGTGCCAGCAGTCCAATCGGCCGCATATACAATGAGCAGTTCTTC.

The CDR3 region has the DNA TGTGCCAGCAGTGGGGTCCCGGGACAGGGGTGGGATGAAAAACTGTTTTTT. Translation: CASSGVPGQGWDEKLFF. The V gene is TRBV6-1, the J gene TRBJ1-4, with TRBD1 matching 10 bases. V dropped 4 bases and J dropped 6; count of bases not matched to a gene: 11. Germline CDR1 MNHNS, CDR2 SASEGT. This CDR3 comprises 17 residues.

This clone came up once. The chain combines TRBV28 with TRBJ2-3; TRBD1 might be the D (6 bases). V lost 11 bases, J lost 8 bases, and 14 bases lay in between. The germline CDR1 and CDR2 sequences are MDHEN and SYDVKM. The CDR3 consists of 11 residues. CDR3 amino acids: CAGAGVGTQYF. The CDR3 nucleotides are TGTGCCGGGGCAGGGGTGGGTACGCAGTATTTT.

The V and J genes are TRBV18 and TRBJ2-7; no clear D gene. This CDR3 has 15 residues. Trimming removed 2 bases from V and 0 bases from J, with 11 bases in between. CDR1 and CDR2 from the germline V gene are KGHSH and LQKENI. The chain's CDR3 is CASSPAPANSYEQYF. DNA for the CDR3: TGTGCCAGCTCACCAGCCCCAGCGAACTCCTACGAGCAGTACTTC.

The chain carries TRBV7-9 and TRBJ2-1, with 11 positions matching TRBD2. The CDR3 sequence is 17 residues long. Germline V gene data show CDR1 as SEHNR and CDR2 as FQNEAQ (reference sequence). V dropped 5 bases and J dropped 4; count of bases not matched to a gene: 10. This CDR3 reads CASSTIDLAGGYNEQFF. DNA of the CDR3: TGTGCCAGCAGCACGATCGATCTAGCGGGGGGTTACAATGAGCAGTTCTTC. Complete variable domain (other parts from reference TRBV7-9 and TRBJ2-1): DTGVSQNPRHKITKRGQNVTFRCDPISEHNRLYWYRQTLGQGPEFLTYFQNEAQLEKSRLLSDRFSAERPKGSFSTLEIQRTEQGDSAMYLCASSTIDLAGGYNEQFFGPGTRLTVL.

The chain uses TRBV28 and TRBJ1-1, with TRBD1 identical over 9 bases. The germline V gene has CDR1 MDHEN and CDR2 SYDVKM. V shed 5 bases, J shed 2 bases, and the junction held 12 bases outside the gene matches. The CDR3 length is 17 residues. CDR3: CASSPPSYRGPNTEAFF. The CDR3 DNA follows: TGTGCCAGCAGTCCTCCCTCTTACAGGGGGCCAAACACTGAAGCTTTCTTT. Using reference TRBV28 and TRBJ1-1 for the parts outside the CDR3, the full variable domain is DVKVTQSSRYLVKRTGEKVFLECVQDMDHENMFWYRQDPGLGLRLIYFSYDVKMKEKGDIPEGYSVSREKKERFSLILESASTNQTSMYLCASSPPSYRGPNTEAFFGQGTRLTVV.

This chain uses TRBV5-1 with TRBJ1-1; D not resolved. V lost 2 bases to trimming and J lost 2 bases, with 7 bases between them. Germline CDR1 and CDR2: SGHRS and YFSETQ. This CDR3 is 13 amino acids long. CDR3 loop: CASSFERNTEAFF. The CDR3 DNA follows: TGCGCCAGCAGCTTTGAACGTAACACTGAAGCTTTCTTT.

This chain uses TRBV5-4 with TRBJ2-3; 8 bases are a match to TRBD2. J was trimmed by 2 bases and V by 2 bases; bases with no gene match: 7. This CDR3 spans 16 amino acids. The germline V gene has CDR1 SGHNT and CDR2 YYREEE (reference sequence). The CDR3, as DNA: TGTGCCAGCAGCTTAGGTACTAGCGGCTACACAGATACGCAGTATTTT. This translates into CASSLGTSGYTDTQYF.

The chain employs TRBV2 and TRBJ2-2; D may be TRBD1 (5 bases). Germline CDR1 is SNHLY and CDR2 is FYNNEI. V dropped 4 bases and J dropped 3 bases, with 12 bases sitting between them. This CDR3 spans 15 amino acids. CDR3 in amino acids: CASSGTRSHTGELFF. CDR3 DNA: TGTGCCAGCAGTGGGACAAGGTCACACACCGGGGAGCTGTTTTTT. Full variable domain (outside the CDR3, taken from reference TRBV2 and TRBJ2-2): EPEVTQTPSHQVTQMGQEVILRCVPISNHLYFYWYRQILGQKVEFLVSFYNNEISEKSEIFDDQFSVERPDGSNFTLKIRSTKLEDSAMYFCASSGTRSHTGELFFGEGSRLTVL.

The chain uses TRBV28 and TRBJ1-5; D not resolved. The CDR3 covers 15 residues. Germline lookup yields CDR1 MDHEN and CDR2 SYDVKM. V dropped 4 bases and J dropped 0 bases, with 10 bases sitting between them. The CDR3 DNA follows: TGTGCCAGCAGTTCAAGGTATAATAGCAATCAGCCCCAGCATTTT. Its translation is CASSSRYNSNQPQHF.

This chain links TRBV5-1 with TRBJ1-4, with D uncertain. Germline loops: CDR1 SGHRS, CDR2 YFSETQ. Trimming removed 0 bases at V and 5 bases at J, with 14 bases between. The CDR3 runs 16 residues. CDR3 nucleotide sequence: TGCGCCAGCAGCTTGGGAGATATTAGGAACAATGAAAAACTGTTTTTT. This encodes CASSLGDIRNNEKLFF.

CDR3 sequence: CASPNLGALCWEKLFF. The CDR3 nucleotides are TGTGCCAGCCCTAACCTGGGGGCACTTTGTTGGGAAAAACTGTTTTTT. The V gene is TRBV9, the J gene TRBJ1-4; possible D gene TRBD1, 6 bases. V dropped 7 bases and J dropped 8 bases, with 24 bases sitting between them. Germline assignment: CDR1 SGDLS and CDR2 YYNGEE. CDR3 size: 16 residues.

This clone was recorded only once. The chain recombines TRBV19 with TRBJ2-3, with 8 nucleotides matching TRBD2. Germline CDR1 LNHDA, CDR2 SQIVND (reference sequence). Losses at the gene ends were 10 bases for V and 0 bases for J; bases not matched to a gene: 12. The CDR3 has 16 residues. In DNA, the CDR3 is TGTGCCACCACCCTCGGGTTAGCGGGGAGCACAGATACGCAGTATTTT. This sequence encodes CATTLGLAGSTDTQYF.

The V and J genes are TRBV7-9 and TRBJ1-4, with D possibly TRBD1 on 5 matching bases. The CDR3 runs 15 residues. V lost 2 bases and J lost 5, with 12 bases in between. Per the germline V gene, CDR1 is SEHNR and CDR2 is FQNEAQ (reference sequence). DNA for the CDR3: TGTGCCAGCAGCTTACACGGGGCGAAAAATGAAAAACTGTTTTTT. As protein: CASSLHGAKNEKLFF.

This CDR3 reads CASSRTGTGTDEQYF. The DNA of the CDR3 is TGTGCCAGCAGCAGAACCGGGACAGGGACGGACGAGCAGTACTTC. This chain connects TRBV7-2 to TRBJ2-7; 9 positions match TRBD1. Germline V gives CDR1 SGHTA, CDR2 FQGNSA. With 5 bases clipped from V and 5 bases from J, the junction kept 10 bases outside the gene matches. The CDR3 has 15 amino acids.

The rearrangement joins TRBV29-1 to TRBJ2-7; D remains unclear. Germline V gene data show CDR1 as SQVTM and CDR2 as ANQGSEA. V was clipped by 2 bases and J by 3 bases, with 5 bases between them. The CDR3 is 11 amino acids. The CDR3 loop reads CSVESGYEQYF. CDR3 bases: TGCAGCGTTGAATCGGGCTACGAGCAGTACTTC.

The gene calls are TRBV18 and TRBJ2-5, with D uncertain. Deletions cut 3 bases from V and 0 bases from J, with 2 bases between. The CDR3 covers 12 residues. Germline V gene lookup returns CDR1 KGHSH and CDR2 LQKENI. CDR3 sequence reads: CASSPYQETQYF. DNA for the CDR3: TGTGCCAGCTCACCGTACCAAGAGACCCAGTACTTC.

This clone was seen once. The chain employs TRBV30 and TRBJ1-3; weak D call: TRBD1 (6 bases). The CDR3 spans 13 residues. With 8 bases removed from V and 3 bases from J, the gap between germline ends came to 14 bases. Germline V gene sequence: CDR1 GTSNPN, CDR2 SVGIG (reference sequence). Here the CDR3 reads CAREGVIGNTIYF. CDR3 nucleotide sequence: TGTGCCCGAGAGGGGGTTATTGGAAACACCATATATTTT.

The chain joins TRBV19 to TRBJ2-7, with 10 positions matching TRBD1. CDR1 and CDR2 from the germline V gene are LNHDA and SQIVND (reference sequence). The ends lost 9 bases at V and 3 bases at J; junction bases unmatched: 5. The CDR3 totals 13 residues. The chain's CDR3 is CASRDRGYYEQYF. CDR3 DNA sequence: TGTGCCAGCCGGGACAGGGGATACTACGAGCAGTACTTC.

The gene calls are TRBV9 and TRBJ1-1, with D maybe TRBD1 (5 bases). The CDR3 loop spans 12 amino acids. Germline CDR1 SGDLS, CDR2 YYNGEE. V was shortened by 4 bases and J by 14 bases, with 18 bases between the two germline ends. CDR3 in amino acids: CASSPGDRGVFF. CDR3 in DNA: TGTGCCAGCAGCCCGGGGGACCGGGGAGTGTTCTTT.